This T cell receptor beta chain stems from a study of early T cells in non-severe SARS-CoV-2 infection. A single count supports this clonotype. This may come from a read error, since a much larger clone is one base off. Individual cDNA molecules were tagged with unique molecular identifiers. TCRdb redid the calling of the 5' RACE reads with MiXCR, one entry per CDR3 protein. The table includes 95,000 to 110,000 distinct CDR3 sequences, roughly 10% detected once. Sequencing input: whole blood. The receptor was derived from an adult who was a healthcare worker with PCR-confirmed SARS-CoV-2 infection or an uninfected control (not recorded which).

Here the CDR3 reads CASSLIYLYRNF. The CDR3 coding sequence is TGTGCCAGCAGTTTAATTTACCTCTATAGGAATTTT. V is TRBV12-3 or TRBV12-4 and J is TRBJ2-3; D unclear. CDR3 length equals 12 residues.